Presented here are 29 T cell receptor beta chains from one specimen sequenced in a study of T cell responses to AZD1222 COVID-19 vaccine. Produced via immunoSEQ multiplex PCR; TCRdb's table is partial and in-frame only. The sample shows under 95,000 clones, roughly 87% of them seen only once. This sample comprised peripheral blood, obtained on day 0 of AZD1222 vaccination. These receptors originate from an adult in good health.

V and J are TRBV7-2 and TRBJ2-3; D not certain. V gave up 5 bases and J gave up 2 bases, with 5 bases separating them. Per germline, CDR1 SGHTA and CDR2 FQGNSA. CDR3 size: 12 residues. The CDR3 DNA follows: TGTGCCAGCAGCCCATACACAGATACGCAGTATTTT. It specifies CASSPYTDTQYF.

The CDR3 region is CASSEADSPLHF. The CDR3 DNA follows: TGTGCCAGTAGTGAGGCAGATTCACCCCTCCACTTT. The chain joins TRBV19 to TRBJ1-6, with no clear D. Between the trimmed V and J ends, which lost 5 bases and 8 bases, there was a span of 7 bases. CDR3 length equals 12 residues. CDR1 is LNHDA, CDR2 SQIVND, per germline (reference sequence).

Here the CDR3 reads CASSPQGVVPGELFF. CDR3 nucleotides: TGTGCCAGCAGCCCCCAGGGAGTGGTACCCGGGGAGCTGTTTTTT. The chain joins TRBV14 to TRBJ2-2; D is tentatively TRBD1 or TRBD2 (5 bases each). The CDR3 extends over 15 amino acids. V was clipped by 4 bases and J by 6 bases, with 15 bases between them. Looked up from germline, CDR1 is SGHDN and CDR2 is FVKESK.

The chain couples TRBV19 to TRBJ1-5; D gene ambiguous. The CDR3 has 13 amino acids. Trimming stripped 3 bases from V and 1 base from J, with 4 bases between. Germline V gene sequence: CDR1 LNHDA, CDR2 SQIVND (reference sequence). The CDR3 coding sequence is TGTGCCAGTAGTATCCAGAGCAATCAGCCCCAGCATTTT. It specifies CASSIQSNQPQHF.

The chain couples TRBV19 to TRBJ1-3; no firm D call. The CDR3 sequence is 14 residues long. CDR1 is LNHDA, CDR2 SQIVND, per germline (reference sequence). Trimming took 1 base from V and 0 from J, leaving 4 bases between them. CDR3 sequence (DNA): TGTGCCAGTAGTATAGGGAGCTCTGGAAACACCATATATTTT. It specifies CASSIGSSGNTIYF.

The chain carries TRBV7-9 and TRBJ1-1; 9 bases are a match to TRBD1. The V segment lost 5 bases and the J segment 2 bases; nucleotides outside the gene matches: 6. The CDR3 covers 15 residues. Looked up from germline, CDR1 is SEHNR and CDR2 is FQNEAQ (reference sequence). The CDR3 region is CASSPQQGANTEAFF. DNA of the CDR3: TGTGCCAGCAGCCCCCAACAGGGGGCTAACACTGAAGCTTTCTTT.

The rearrangement links TRBV5-1 to TRBJ2-5; 8 positions agree with TRBD2. Trimming cost V 2 bases and J 4 bases; bases outside gene matches: 13. This CDR3 has 17 amino acids. Germline-derived CDR1 and CDR2 are SGHRS and YFSETQ. The CDR3 DNA reads as TGCGCCAGCAGCTTTGGCCTAGGGGGACTAGAGGCAGAGACCCAGTACTTC. It codes for CASSFGLGGLEAETQYF.

This clone was recorded once. This chain connects TRBV7-2 to TRBJ1-2, with no clear D. With 1 base removed from V and 5 bases from J, the gap between germline ends came to 11 bases. CDR3 length: 14 residues. CDR1 and CDR2 from the germline V gene are SGHTA and FQGNSA. CDR3 nucleotides: TGTGCCAGCAGCTTAGATCAGAACTCTTATGGCTACACCTTC. Its protein product is CASSLDQNSYGYTF.

This clone was detected a few times. At one of its ends the junction is not consistent with the germline gene, which may arise from a read error. The chain couples TRBV6-5 to TRBJ1-2; D not resolved. Germline CDR1 reads MNHEY; CDR2 reads SVGAGI. The CDR3 contains 15 residues. In nucleotides, the CDR3 is TGTGCCAGCAGTACCTCGTATCCGTCCCCCTATCGCTACACCTTC. Translation: CASSTSYPSPYRYTF.

The chain combines TRBV24-1 with TRBJ1-3; possibly TRBD1 for D (6 bases). The length of the CDR3 is 20 residues. Germline CDR1 and CDR2: KGHDR and SFDVKD. Trimming pared 7 bases from V and 0 bases from J, leaving 27 bases between. In DNA, the CDR3 is TGTGCCACCAGGGAAGGAACAGGGAATGAGTTCAATGGCTCTGGAAACACCATATATTTT. Its translation is CATREGTGNEFNGSGNTIYF.

The V gene is TRBV6-2 or TRBV6-3, the J gene TRBJ1-5, with D possibly TRBD1 on 5 matching bases. Germline V gives CDR1 MNHEY, CDR2 SVGEGT. Trimming cost V 2 bases and J 0 bases, with 8 bases left between them. The CDR3 covers 15 residues. The CDR3 DNA follows: TGTGCCAGCAGTTACCAGGGTCTTAGCAATCAGCCCCAGCATTTT. This codes for CASSYQGLSNQPQHF.

This chain joins TRBV5-1 and TRBJ2-7; D call uncertain. This CDR3 has 13 amino acids. The V end lost 1 base, the J end lost 2 bases, and 7 bases lay between the germline ends. CDR1 is SGHRS, CDR2 YFSETQ, per germline. The CDR3 reads CASSLSGTYEQYF. The CDR3 coding sequence is TGCGCCAGCAGCTTGTCTGGGACCTACGAGCAGTACTTC. The variable domain in full, with the rest retrieved from reference TRBV5-1 and TRBJ2-7, is KAGVTQTPRYLIKTRGQQVTLSCSPISGHRSVSWYQQTPGQGLQFLFEYFSETQRNKGNFPGRFSGRQFSNSRSEMNVSTLELGDSALYLCASSLSGTYEQYFGPGTRLTVT.

This chain joins TRBV18 and TRBJ1-1; D is unclear. V lost 4 bases and J lost 8, with 14 bases in between. Looked up from germline, CDR1 is KGHSH and CDR2 is LQKENI. The CDR3 has 13 residues. CDR3 region: CASSLTGGLEAFF. DNA for the CDR3: TGTGCCAGCTCACTTACCGGCGGACTCGAAGCTTTCTTT.

The chain combines TRBV5-6 with TRBJ2-7; 12 bases match TRBD2. Germline V gives CDR1 SGHDT, CDR2 YYEEEE. V was pared by 5 bases and J by 3 bases, with 3 bases of the junction left unmatched. This CDR3 is built from 14 residues. CDR3 in DNA: TGTGCCAGCAGGGCGACTAGCGGGGGCTACGAGCAGTACTTC. Protein sequence: CASRATSGGYEQYF.

V usage is TRBV7-9 and J usage is TRBJ1-1; D ambiguous. Trimming pared 5 bases from V and 0 bases from J, leaving 10 bases between. The germline V gene encodes CDR1 SEHNR and CDR2 FQNEAQ (reference sequence). CDR3 length: 14 amino acids. The CDR3 bases are TGTGCCAGCAGCCTCGTGACCTTGAACACTGAAGCTTTCTTT. This encodes CASSLVTLNTEAFF.

This clone appeared a few times. V usage is TRBV20-1 and J usage is TRBJ2-6; TRBD1 matches at 7 bases. V was clipped by 3 bases and J by 0 bases; unmatched bases: 8. The CDR3 extends over 17 amino acids. In germline, CDR1 is DFQATT, CDR2 SNEGSKA (reference sequence). This chain's CDR3 is CSASVQGELSGANVLTF. Written as DNA, the CDR3 is TGCAGTGCTAGTGTGCAGGGGGAACTCTCTGGGGCCAACGTCCTGACTTTC.

This chain uses TRBV19 with TRBJ2-1; D is perhaps TRBD2 (6 bases). CDR3 size: 14 residues. V shed 0 bases and J shed 5 bases, with 8 bases lying between them. CDR1 and CDR2 from the germline V gene are LNHDA and SQIVND (reference sequence). The CDR3 loop is CASSIEGGDNEQFF. CDR3 bases: TGTGCCAGTAGTATAGAGGGAGGAGACAATGAGCAGTTCTTC.

The chain combines TRBV11-2 with TRBJ1-5; D is undetermined. V was shortened by 3 bases and J by 6 bases, with 18 bases between the two germline ends. Germline V CDR1 and CDR2: SGHAT, FQNNGV. CDR3 length equals 16 residues. The DNA of the CDR3 is TGTGCCAGCAGCTTGATGCGGGTAAATAGGGCTCAGCCCCAGCATTTT. Its translation: CASSLMRVNRAQPQHF.

This rearrangement joins TRBV24-1 to TRBJ1-2; TRBD1 matches at 8 bases. In germline, CDR1 is KGHDR, CDR2 SFDVKD. The junction had 7 bases not matched to a gene; V was cut back by 4 bases and J by 4 bases. The CDR3 length is 15 residues. DNA for the CDR3: TGTGCCACCAGTGACTTCAGGGGGCGCCTCTATGGCTACACCTTC. It translates to CATSDFRGRLYGYTF.

The chain recombines TRBV30 with TRBJ1-1; D possibly corresponds to TRBD1 (5 bases). Trimming took off 1 base at V and 10 bases at J, with 19 bases between the two ends. Germline V gives CDR1 GTSNPN, CDR2 SVGIG (reference sequence). This CDR3 has 14 amino acids. CDR3 region: CAWSGVTGTRGAFF. CDR3 DNA sequence: TGTGCCTGGAGTGGAGTAACCGGGACTAGAGGAGCTTTCTTT.

The sample holds one count of this clone. The sample carries other DNA sequences with the same CDR3. The chain recombines TRBV5-1 with TRBJ2-2, with no clear D. Trimming removed 0 bases at V and 1 base at J, with 10 bases between. Per germline, CDR1 SGHRS and CDR2 YFSETQ. The CDR3 covers 16 residues. In nucleotides, the CDR3 is TGCGCCAGCAGCTTGGGAGCTTCAGGGAACACCGGGGAGCTGTTTTTT. It encodes CASSLGASGNTGELFF.

The chain has TRBV28 and TRBJ2-1; possibly TRBD2 for D (6 bases). CDR1 is MDHEN, CDR2 SYDVKM, per germline. CDR3 length equals 17 residues. V lost 6 bases, J lost 5 bases, and 23 bases lay in between. The CDR3 sequence: CASRVFSGGTSNNEQFF. Here the CDR3 DNA reads TGTGCCAGCAGGGTCTTTTCTGGCGGGACCTCAAACAATGAGCAGTTCTTC.

This chain links TRBV18 with TRBJ2-1; 8 bases fit TRBD2. Germline CDR1 is KGHSH and CDR2 is LQKENI. V was clipped by 6 bases and J by 8 bases; unmatched bases: 12. This CDR3 has 15 residues. In DNA form, the CDR3 reads TGTGCCAGCTCGCTGTTAGACAGCGGGAGCGATGAGCAGTTCTTC. Its translation: CASSLLDSGSDEQFF.

The table lists this clone with a count of one. The gene calls are TRBV6-5 and TRBJ1-3; D gene ambiguous. This CDR3 contains 15 residues. Trimming took 2 bases from V and 0 from J, leaving 8 bases between them. CDR1 and CDR2 from the germline V gene are MNHEY and SVGAGI. In DNA, the CDR3 is TGTGCCAGCAGTTACACCCTCGGCTCTGGAAACACCATATATTTT. It is translated as CASSYTLGSGNTIYF.

The chain has TRBV3-1 (or the pseudogene TRBV3-2) and TRBJ2-1; TRBD2 might be the D (6 bases). Germline-derived CDR1 and CDR2 are LGHDT and YNNKEL (reference sequence). CDR3 length equals 17 residues. Trimming took off 4 bases at V and 1 base at J, with 17 bases between the two ends. Here the CDR3 reads CASSLRGPGESYNEQFF. The CDR3 DNA reads TGTGCCAGCAGCCTACGCGGACCGGGAGAGTCCTACAATGAGCAGTTCTTC.

The chain employs TRBV15 and TRBJ2-5; no clear D gene. This CDR3 contains 14 residues. V was shortened by 1 base and J by 0 bases, with 6 bases between the two germline ends. Per germline, CDR1 LNHNV and CDR2 YYDKDF (reference sequence). CDR3 loop: CATSRVRDQETQYF. CDR3 coding DNA: TGTGCCACCAGCAGAGTCCGGGACCAAGAGACCCAGTACTTC.

The CDR3 sequence: CASTRFPGTDSYEQYF. The CDR3 bases are TGCGCCAGCACCAGATTCCCCGGGACCGACTCCTACGAGCAGTACTTC. The chain is built from TRBV5-1 and TRBJ2-7; D is perhaps TRBD1 or TRBD2 (5 bases each). The V gene's germline CDR1 is SGHRS and CDR2 YFSETQ. This CDR3 contains 16 residues. The V gene lost 6 bases and the J gene lost 0 bases, with 19 bases spanning the gap. Using reference TRBV5-1 and TRBJ2-7 for the parts outside the CDR3, the full variable domain is KAGVTQTPRYLIKTRGQQVTLSCSPISGHRSVSWYQQTPGQGLQFLFEYFSETQRNKGNFPGRFSGRQFSNSRSEMNVSTLELGDSALYLCASTRFPGTDSYEQYFGPGTRLTVT.

The CDR3 reads CASSLGTVNTEAFF. The CDR3, as DNA: TGCGCCAGCAGCTTGGGAACGGTGAACACTGAAGCTTTCTTT. The J gene is TRBJ1-1, the V gene TRBV5-1; D is unresolved. From germline, CDR1 is SGHRS and CDR2 YFSETQ. The CDR3 spans 14 residues. Trimming removed 0 bases at V and 0 bases at J, with 6 bases between.

In this sample, this clone turned up once. The chain employs TRBV5-8 and TRBJ1-6; 8 bases match TRBD1. Germline CDR1 SGHTS, CDR2 YDEGEE. V lost 3 bases and J lost 9; bases outside the gene matches: 8. CDR3 length: 15 residues. CDR3 nucleotide sequence: TGTGCCAGCAGCTCGACCGGGACAGGTTCTTCACCCCTCCACTTT. Its translation: CASSSTGTGSSPLHF.